This T cell receptor beta chain came from a study of shared clonotypes between healthy human individuals. For the study at large: The study used three CD4 naive, three CD4 memory, two CD8 naive and one CD8 memory plate per donor.

About this clone: As yet, its antigen is unknown.

Deep was the level used in running the assay. Repertoires were generated with immunoSEQ multiplex PCR, while TCRdb's copy carries only in-frame clones and drops some. The sample consists of about 2.1 million clones, about 92% of them appearing once. CD45RO-negative, CCR7-positively selected cells formed the naive CD8 fraction, excluding terminally differentiated effector memory CD45RA+ cells. Study-level results: Generation of non-shared clonotypes was less probable than generation of clonotypes shared by all four donors. Large depth notwithstanding, sorted-subset sequencing proved incomplete by rarefaction.

The germline V and J ends were trimmed by 2 bases and 4 bases, with 9 bases remaining between them. The CDR3 contains 13 residues. Germline values: CDR1 MNHNS, CDR2 SASEGT. This sequence joins TRBV6-1 and TRBJ2-7; D unclear. This sequence was found in a man between 18 and 35 years old in good health. Some clones in this sample may be carry-over from other donors' samples. Sequencing was carried out using naive CD8+ T cells from PBMCs. Written as DNA, the CDR3 is TGTGCCAGCAGTGAATGGGAACGGTACGAGCAGTACTTC. The encoded protein is CASSEWERYEQYF.